This T cell receptor beta chain derives from a study of Graves' ophthalmopathy and Graves' hyperthyroidism. Study overall: Specimen type is peripheral blood, obtained at initial diagnosis before any treatment. The study's findings and limits: Most expanded thyroid clonotypes above 0.001 frequency also appeared in blood. The 13-signature model separated ophthalmopathy from stable hyperthyroidism at almost 90% sensitivity and roughly 80% specificity.

The diagnosis was founded upon clinical symptoms, serum thyroxine, TRAb, thyroid ultrasound and orbital computed tomography. Transcripts of RNA were the source for amplifying TCR beta CDR3 regions. HTBI primers were employed in first-round RT-PCR, then a second-round multiplex PCR followed. Using its own MiXCR run on the multiplex PCR reads, TCRdb lists one record per CDR3 protein. The table includes roughly 500,000 distinct CDR3 sequences, around 14% detected once. The CDR3 consists of 14 residues. Germline-derived CDR1 and CDR2 are SEHNR and FQNEAQ (reference sequence). The V end was cut by 1 base, the J end by 4 bases, with 10 bases between. In this sample, this clonotype turned up many times. Antigen: not known.

The TCR originated in a woman aged 25 to 39 with Graves' ophthalmopathy. The V and J genes are TRBV7-9 and TRBJ1-2; D ambiguous. The sequencing sample was made of blood. CDR3 nucleotides: TGTGCCAGCAGCTTAGAGCGCTCCCTCTATGGCTACACCTTC. It yields the protein CASSLERSLYGYTF.